This TCR beta chain was profiled in a study of T cells in Graves' hyperthyroidism and ophthalmopathy. Authors of the study amplified TCR beta CDR3 regions from RNA transcripts. TCR CDR3 regions were first amplified by RT-PCR with HTBI primers. A single record per CDR3 protein comes from TCRdb applying MiXCR to the multiplex PCR reads. The data contain 500,000 or so distinct CDR3 sequences, roughly 18% of them singletons. The CDR3 extends over 16 amino acids. Trimming removed 6 bases from V and 2 bases from J; junction bases left unmatched: 8. Per germline, CDR1 LNHDA and CDR2 SQIVND (reference sequence).

This rearrangement joins TRBV19 to TRBJ1-5; 9 bases map to TRBD1. This clonotype originated in a woman aged 18-35 years with Graves' ophthalmopathy. Sequencing was performed on blood. CDR3 nucleotide sequence: TGTGCCAGTAGAGGACAGGGGAATATACGCAATCAGCCCCAGCATTTT. Its translation: CASRGQGNIRNQPQHF.